These 19 T cell receptor beta chains were all obtained from the same sample, sequenced in a study of cytomegalovirus exposure and HLA in healthy donors. The PCR used 60 Vbeta and 13 Jbeta primers. Clones were read by immunoSEQ multiplex PCR, and TCRdb kept only the in-frame ones, dropping some. The sample gives 140,000 to 150,000 clones, 75% to 80% of which show up once; over 2% is in the top ten. The source material was PBMCs. These receptors all stem from a woman under 30 in good health and CMV-seropositive.

The chain joins TRBV27 to TRBJ2-5; the match to TRBD2 covers 12 bases. This CDR3 contains 18 residues. V lost 6 bases to trimming and J lost 1 base; unmatched junction nucleotides: 12. The germline CDR1 and CDR2 sequences are MNHEY and SMNVEV (reference sequence). The CDR3 sequence: CASRQGSSGGAFQETQYF. The CDR3 nucleotides read TGTGCCAGCAGACAGGGGTCTAGCGGGGGGGCTTTCCAAGAGACCCAGTACTTC.

The table lists this clone with a few counts. This chain uses TRBV5-6 with TRBJ2-5; 7 nucleotides align to TRBD1. The CDR3 totals 15 residues. Germline CDR1 and CDR2: SGHDT and YYEEEE. The V segment lost 0 bases and the J segment 6 bases; nucleotides outside the gene matches: 8. CDR3 bases: TGTGCCAGCAGCTTGGCCGGACAGGTTACGAAGACCCAGTACTTC. It translates to CASSLAGQVTKTQYF.

The chain joins TRBV7-9 to TRBJ1-6; D not certain. The CDR3 runs 14 residues. Trimming pared 2 bases from V and 1 base from J, leaving 3 bases between. Germline V lookup: CDR1 SEHNR, CDR2 FQNEAQ (reference sequence). CDR3 protein: CASSLRSYNSPLHF. CDR3 bases: TGTGCCAGCAGCTTACGGTCCTATAATTCACCCCTCCACTTT.

A remark on this clone: At one end the junction does not follow the germline gene, possibly because of a read error. The chain couples TRBV5-1 to TRBJ2-7, with TRBD2 matching 13 bases. The CDR3 extends over 13 amino acids. Germline loops: CDR1 SGHRS, CDR2 YFSETQ. The CDR3 DNA sequence: TGCGCCAGCAGGTCCGGGACTAGCGGGGAATGGATCTTC. Protein sequence: CASRSGTSGEWIF.

The J gene is TRBJ2-7, the V gene TRBV14; D remains unclear. This CDR3 has 13 amino acids. Germline CDR1 SGHDN, CDR2 FVKESK. V lost 4 bases and J lost 1, with 8 bases in between. CDR3 loop: CASSPTLSYEQYF. The CDR3 bases are TGTGCCAGCAGCCCGACACTTTCCTACGAGCAGTACTTC.

The CDR3 loop is CAWSVPARSGETQYF. The DNA of the CDR3 is TGTGCCTGGAGTGTACCTGCGAGATCGGGGGAGACCCAGTACTTC. The chain carries TRBV30 and TRBJ2-5; tentative D call: TRBD2 (5 bases). Per the germline V gene, CDR1 is GTSNPN and CDR2 is SVGIG (reference sequence). V dropped 0 bases and J dropped 5 bases, with 16 bases sitting between them. This CDR3 spans 15 amino acids.

The chain employs TRBV19 and TRBJ1-2; TRBD1 is a possible D gene (6 bases). Trimming took off 4 bases at V and 1 base at J, with 10 bases between the two ends. CDR1 is LNHDA and CDR2 is SQIVND in the germline V gene (reference sequence). The CDR3 covers 14 residues. The CDR3 coding sequence is TGTGCCAGTAGTACGGGACAATTTAACTATGGCTACACCTTC. It is translated as CASSTGQFNYGYTF.

This clone appeared a single time. The chain employs TRBV11-3 and TRBJ2-3; 9 bases are shared with TRBD1. Germline V CDR1 and CDR2: SGHNT, YENEEA. The CDR3 length is 15 residues. V shed 1 base, J shed 2 bases, and the junction held 1 base outside the gene matches. The CDR3 coding sequence is TGTGCCAGCAGCTTAGGGACAGGGGCCACAGATACGCAGTATTTT. It codes for CASSLGTGATDTQYF.

CDR3 coding DNA: TGCGCCAGCAGCTCGACAGGGTTCACCGGGGAGCTGTTTTTT. Protein: CASSSTGFTGELFF. The rearrangement uses TRBV5-1 and TRBJ2-2, with TRBD1 identical over 7 bases. V lost 3 bases and J lost 4; bases outside the gene matches: 3. Germline V lookup: CDR1 SGHRS, CDR2 YFSETQ. This CDR3 spans 14 amino acids.

The gene calls are TRBV7-2 and TRBJ1-1; 7 bases align to TRBD1. The germline V gene encodes CDR1 SGHTA and CDR2 FQGNSA. The ends lost 5 bases at V and 6 bases at J; junction bases unmatched: 6. The CDR3 sequence is 13 residues long. The CDR3: CASSQGQEPEAFF. The CDR3 DNA is TGTGCCAGCAGCCAAGGACAGGAGCCTGAAGCTTTCTTT.

The gene calls are TRBV6-5 and TRBJ2-1; tentatively, D is TRBD2 (6 bases). Germline CDR1 is MNHEY and CDR2 is SVGAGI. The CDR3 runs to 15 residues. Trimming cost V 5 bases and J 7 bases, with 18 bases left between them. Written as DNA, the CDR3 is TGTGCCAGCAGTCGGTCTCGGAGGGTTGGGAATGAGCAGTTCTTC. Translation gives CASSRSRRVGNEQFF.

The V gene is TRBV2, the J gene TRBJ1-5; 7 bases are shared with TRBD1. The trim removed 5 bases at V and 3 bases at J, leaving 4 bases unmatched. Germline CDR1 and CDR2: SNHLY and FYNNEI. The CDR3 is 14 residues long. This CDR3 reads CASSSDRYNQPQHF. The CDR3 region has the DNA TGTGCCAGCAGTTCGGACAGGTACAATCAGCCCCAGCATTTT.

The V call is TRBV2, the J call TRBJ2-2; tentatively, D is TRBD2 (6 bases). The V and J ends lost 7 bases and 6 bases respectively, with 21 bases between them. Germline CDR1 reads SNHLY; CDR2 reads FYNNEI. The CDR3 is 16 residues long. For the CDR3, the DNA is TGTGCCAGCATCCTCGGAGGGACGGTGGGGGCCGGGGAGCTGTTTTTT. Translated: CASILGGTVGAGELFF.

The chain uses TRBV10-3 and TRBJ2-1; 14 bases fit TRBD2. Germline values: CDR1 ENHRY, CDR2 SYGVKD. With 2 bases clipped from V and 7 bases from J, the junction kept 4 bases outside the gene matches. The CDR3 runs 16 residues. The CDR3 is CAISEPGLAGGNEQFF. The CDR3 DNA reads as TGTGCCATCAGTGAGCCTGGACTAGCGGGGGGTAATGAGCAGTTCTTC.

This rearrangement joins TRBV6-5 to TRBJ2-3; 7 bases line up with TRBD1. CDR3 length equals 15 residues. Germline V gene lookup returns CDR1 MNHEY and CDR2 SVGAGI. V gave up 6 bases and J gave up 1 base; unmatched junction bases: 7. The CDR3: CASRRDRVRTDTQYF. For the CDR3, the DNA is TGTGCCAGCAGACGCGACAGGGTTCGCACAGATACGCAGTATTTT.

For this clone: This sample includes further DNA sequences coding for the same CDR3. The chain employs TRBV11-2 and TRBJ1-1; TRBD1 is a possible D gene (5 bases). Trimming left V 0 bases short and J 1 base short, with 9 bases between. The CDR3 is made up of 15 amino acids. Germline lookup yields CDR1 SGHAT and CDR2 FQNNGV. The CDR3 region has the DNA TGTGCCAGCAGCTTAGAAGGGGCGAGGAACACTGAAGCTTTCTTT. This codes for CASSLEGARNTEAFF.

The chain is built from TRBV5-1 and TRBJ1-5; no definite D call. V lost 4 bases to trimming and J lost 7 bases, with 12 bases between them. This CDR3 has 13 amino acids. CDR1 and CDR2 (germline): SGHRS, YFSETQ. For the CDR3, the DNA is TGCGCCAGCAGCGCCTCGGTCGGGCAGCCCCAGCATTTT. This translates into CASSASVGQPQHF.

This clone was seen only a few times. The rearrangement joins TRBV19 to TRBJ1-6; D is uncertain. V lost 2 bases to trimming and J lost 8 bases, with 7 bases between them. The CDR3 is 13 amino acids. Germline V gives CDR1 LNHDA, CDR2 SQIVND (reference sequence). The CDR3 nucleotides are TGTGCCAGTAGTATAAACAGCTATTCACCCCTCCACTTT. Translation: CASSINSYSPLHF.

This clone showed up just a few times. The chain is built from TRBV4-3 and TRBJ2-7; possible D gene TRBD2, 5 bases. This CDR3 region has 15 residues. Germline values: CDR1 LGHNA, CDR2 YSLEER. With 0 bases removed from V and 2 bases from J, the gap between germline ends came to 11 bases. The CDR3 coding sequence is TGCGCCAGCAGCCAAGAGTCGGAGGCCGCCTACGAGCAGTACTTC. Its protein is CASSQESEAAYEQYF.